This T cell receptor beta chain was identified during a study of CXCR3-negative and CXCR3-positive naive CD8 T cells. General observations from the study: Across naive subsets, surface CD5 expression was comparable, and TCR strength was inferred from properties of the TRB CDR3.

The TRB libraries of cDNA were built by UMI-labeled 5' RACE. TCRdb reprocessed the 5' RACE reads and keeps a single row for each CDR3 protein, giving no DNA. The sample includes about 48,000 distinct CDR3 sequences. Turning to this clonotype: Its antigen is currently unknown.

The source material was memory CD8+ T cells from blood. The sequence was collected from a human donor in good health. Some clones in this sample may be carry-over from other donors' samples.

The CDR3: CASTPVGQGAGEQYF. This chain joins TRBV12-3 or TRBV12-4 and TRBJ2-7; the TCRdb D gene call, TRBD1, has no DNA to confirm it. CDR3 length equals 15 residues.